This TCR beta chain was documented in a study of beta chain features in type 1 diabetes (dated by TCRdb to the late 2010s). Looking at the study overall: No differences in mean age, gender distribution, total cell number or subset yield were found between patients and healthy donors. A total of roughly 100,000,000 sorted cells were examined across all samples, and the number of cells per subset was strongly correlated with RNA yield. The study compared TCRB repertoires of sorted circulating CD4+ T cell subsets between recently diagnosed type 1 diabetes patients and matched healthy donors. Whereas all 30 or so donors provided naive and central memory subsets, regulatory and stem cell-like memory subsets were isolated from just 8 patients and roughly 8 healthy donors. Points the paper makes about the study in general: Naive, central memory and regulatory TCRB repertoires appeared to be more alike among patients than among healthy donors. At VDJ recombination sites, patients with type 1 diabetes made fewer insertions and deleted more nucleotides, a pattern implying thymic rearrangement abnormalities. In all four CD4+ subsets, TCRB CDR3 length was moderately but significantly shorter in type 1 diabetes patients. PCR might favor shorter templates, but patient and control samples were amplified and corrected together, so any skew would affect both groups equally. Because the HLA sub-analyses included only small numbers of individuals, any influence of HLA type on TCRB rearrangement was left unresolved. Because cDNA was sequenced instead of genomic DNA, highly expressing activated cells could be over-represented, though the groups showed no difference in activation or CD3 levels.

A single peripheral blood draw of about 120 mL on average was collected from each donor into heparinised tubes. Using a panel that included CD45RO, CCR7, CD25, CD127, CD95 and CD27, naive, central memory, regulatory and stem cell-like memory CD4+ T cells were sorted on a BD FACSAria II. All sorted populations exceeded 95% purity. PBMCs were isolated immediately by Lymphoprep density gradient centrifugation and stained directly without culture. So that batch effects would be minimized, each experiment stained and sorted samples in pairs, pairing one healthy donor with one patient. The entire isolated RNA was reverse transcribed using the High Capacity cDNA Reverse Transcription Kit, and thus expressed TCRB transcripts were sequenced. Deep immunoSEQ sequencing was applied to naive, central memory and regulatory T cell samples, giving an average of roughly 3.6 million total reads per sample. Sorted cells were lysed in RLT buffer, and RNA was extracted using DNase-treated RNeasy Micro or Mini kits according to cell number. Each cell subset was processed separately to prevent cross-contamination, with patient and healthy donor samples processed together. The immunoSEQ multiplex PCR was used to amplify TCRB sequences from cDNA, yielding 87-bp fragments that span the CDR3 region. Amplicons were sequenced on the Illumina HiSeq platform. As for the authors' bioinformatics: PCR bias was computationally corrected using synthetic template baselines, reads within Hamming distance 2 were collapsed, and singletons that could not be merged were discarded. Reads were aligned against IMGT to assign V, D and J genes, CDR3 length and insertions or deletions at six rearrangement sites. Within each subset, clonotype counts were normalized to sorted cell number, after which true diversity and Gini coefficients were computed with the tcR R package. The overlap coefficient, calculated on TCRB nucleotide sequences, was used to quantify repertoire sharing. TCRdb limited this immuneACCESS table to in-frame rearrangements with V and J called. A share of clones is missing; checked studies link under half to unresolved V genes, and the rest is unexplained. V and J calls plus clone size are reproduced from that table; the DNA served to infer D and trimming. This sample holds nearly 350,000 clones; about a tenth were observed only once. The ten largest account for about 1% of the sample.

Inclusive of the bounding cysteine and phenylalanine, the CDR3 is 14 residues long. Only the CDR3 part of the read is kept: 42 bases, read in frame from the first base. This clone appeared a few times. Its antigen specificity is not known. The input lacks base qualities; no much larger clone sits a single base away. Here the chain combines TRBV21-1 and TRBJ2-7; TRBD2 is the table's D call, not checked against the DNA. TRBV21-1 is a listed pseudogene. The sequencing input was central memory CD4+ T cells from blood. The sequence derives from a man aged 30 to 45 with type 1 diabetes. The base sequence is TGTGCCAGCAGCAAAGTTCGACTAGCCTACGAGCAGTACTTC. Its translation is CASSKVRLAYEQYF.